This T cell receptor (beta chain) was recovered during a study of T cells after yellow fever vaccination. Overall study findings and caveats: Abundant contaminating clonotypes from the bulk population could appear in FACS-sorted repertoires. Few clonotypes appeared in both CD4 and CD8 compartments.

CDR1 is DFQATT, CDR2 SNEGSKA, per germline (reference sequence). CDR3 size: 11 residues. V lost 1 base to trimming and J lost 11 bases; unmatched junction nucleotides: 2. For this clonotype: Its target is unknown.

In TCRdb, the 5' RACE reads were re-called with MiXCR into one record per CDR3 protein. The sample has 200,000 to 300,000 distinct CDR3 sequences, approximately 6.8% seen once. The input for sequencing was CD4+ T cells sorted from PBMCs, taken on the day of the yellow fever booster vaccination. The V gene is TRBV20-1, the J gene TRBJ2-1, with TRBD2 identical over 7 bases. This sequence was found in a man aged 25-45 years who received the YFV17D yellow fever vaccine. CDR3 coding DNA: TGCAGTGCTAGAGGGGGGGGACAGCAGTTCTTC. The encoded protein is CSARGGGQQFF.